This is a list of T cell receptor beta chains from one sample in a study of cytomegalovirus exposure and HLA in healthy donors. Clones were sequenced by immunoSEQ multiplex PCR, and TCRdb holds only the in-frame ones, with some missing. The sample carries around 150,000 clones, 75% to 90% recorded once. Sequenced input: PBMCs. The receptors shown here come from a man aged 18 to 30 in good health and CMV-seropositive. Each CDR3 is given with its conserved first and last residue. A D gene is named only where the DNA matches it firmly. Clone sizes are given selectively: once, few, many, or a class where the clone is expanded.

d_call,j_call,clone_size,v_call,cdr3_nt,cdr3_aa
TRBD1,TRBJ1-2,NA,TRBV15,TGTGCCACCAGGGCAGGGGGCTTGGGAGGATATGGCTACACCTTC,CATRAGGLGGYGYTF
NA,TRBJ2-7,NA,TRBV5-1,TGCGCCAGCAGCTTGGACCCCAGCGGCCCCTCCTACGAGCAGTACTTC,CASSLDPSGPSYEQYF
NA,TRBJ2-3,NA,TRBV7-3,TGTGCCAGCAGCTCCCCACTCAGGGGTGATACGCAGTATTTT,CASSSPLRGDTQYF
NA,TRBJ1-2,NA,TRBV2,TGTGCCAGCAGTGTGAGGGACATTGCGATTTCTGGCTACACCTTC,CASSVRDIAISGYTF
TRBD1,TRBJ1-4,NA,TRBV30,TGTGCCTGGGCACGACAGGGGGCAACTAATGAAAAACTGTTTTTT,CAWARQGATNEKLFF
TRBD1,TRBJ2-7,NA,TRBV4-1,TGCGCCAGCAGCCAAGTTCATGACAGGGGGTACGAGCAGTACTTC,CASSQVHDRGYEQYF
TRBD1,TRBJ1-4,once,TRBV30,TGTGCTTTGGGACAGGGCGCTAATGAAAAACTGTTTTTT,CALGQGANEKLFF
TRBD1,TRBJ1-2,NA,TRBV19,TGTGCCAGTAGTCCCCCGACAGGGTTCGTGCAAGGCTACACCTTC,CASSPPTGFVQGYTF
TRBD1,TRBJ2-7,NA,TRBV4-3,TGCGCCAGCAGCCACCTACCGGGACAGGGGGTCTACGAGCAGTACTTC,CASSHLPGQGVYEQYF
NA,TRBJ2-3,NA,TRBV7-3,TGTGCCAGCAGCTCGGGACTTTCAGCCGATACGCAGTATTTT,CASSSGLSADTQYF
TRBD2,TRBJ2-1,NA,TRBV14,TGTGCCAGCAGCCATTACCCGGGAGGTGATGAGCAGTTCTTC,CASSHYPGGDEQFF
NA,TRBJ1-1,NA,TRBV5-4,TGTGCCAGCAGCGCCTCGGGGGTGAACACTGAAGCTTTCTTT,CASSASGVNTEAFF
TRBD1,TRBJ2-3,NA,TRBV2,TGTGCCAGCCACACAGGGGGCGCAGATACGCAGTATTTT,CASHTGGADTQYF
TRBD2,TRBJ2-5,NA,TRBV2,TGTGCCAGCAGTCCCCCCCCAGCGGGGGTTAGGGAGACCCAGTACTTC,CASSPPPAGVRETQYF
NA,TRBJ2-7,NA,TRBV5-1,TGCGCCAGCAGCTTGTTTGTAGGGGCGTTGGGATCCTACGAGCAGTACTTC,CASSLFVGALGSYEQYF
NA,TRBJ2-1,NA,TRBV6-5,TGTGCCAGCAGTTACTCGGGAGCCTTAAATGAGCAGTTCTTC,CASSYSGALNEQFF
TRBD1,TRBJ2-1,NA,TRBV13,TGTGCCAGCAGCCCGGACAGGGTGAATGAGCAGTTCTTC,CASSPDRVNEQFF
NA,TRBJ2-5,NA,TRBV20-1,TGCAGTGCTAGGTCCAATCGGGAGCAGTACTTC,CSARSNREQYF
NA,TRBJ1-4,NA,TRBV19,TGTGCCAGTAATCGGCGGGGGCTGGATGAAAAACTGTTTTTT,CASNRRGLDEKLFF
NA,TRBJ1-1,NA,TRBV11-3,TGTGCCAGCAGCCAAGGGGGGGGTCAGGAAGCTTTCTTT,CASSQGGGQEAFF
TRBD1,TRBJ2-7,NA,TRBV5-5,TGTGCCAGCAGCTTGTGGACAGGGACCTACGAGCAGTACTTC,CASSLWTGTYEQYF
TRBD1,TRBJ2-2,once,TRBV27,TGTGCCAGCACACCGGGACAGGGAGGCGGGGAGCTGTTTTTT,CASTPGQGGGELFF
TRBD1,TRBJ1-1,NA,TRBV30,TGTGCCTGGAGTCCAATGGGACAGGGGCACACTGAAGCTTTCTTT,CAWSPMGQGHTEAFF
NA,TRBJ1-3,once,TRBV30,TGTGCCTGGAGCACGGGGGGGACCTCTGGAAACACCATATATTTT,CAWSTGGTSGNTIYF
TRBD2,TRBJ2-5,NA,TRBV4-2,TGTGCCAGCAGCCAAGTGGGCCAGCGGGGGGAAGAGACCCAGTACTTC,CASSQVGQRGEETQYF
TRBD1,TRBJ2-7,NA,TRBV27,TGTGCCAGCAGGGGCTCGACAGGGGCCTACGAGCAGTACTTC,CASRGSTGAYEQYF
NA,TRBJ1-5,NA,TRBV19,TGTGCCAGTAGACTAGGGGGTATCGCGCGTCAGCCCCAGCATTTT,CASRLGGIARQPQHF
NA,TRBJ2-4,NA,TRBV2,TGTGCCAGCAGTGAAGGCCCGGGACTAGCCAAAAACATTCAGTACTTC,CASSEGPGLAKNIQYF
TRBD1,TRBJ1-4,few,TRBV4-1,TGCGCCAGCAGCCATTTAGGGACCAGGGGGAAGGGAACTAATGAAAAACTGTTTTTT,CASSHLGTRGKGTNEKLFF